These 17 T cell receptor beta chains were all obtained from the same sample, sequenced in a study of blood T cell repertoires in COVID-19. The repertoire was sequenced with immunoSEQ multiplex PCR; TCRdb's copy has only in-frame clones and lacks some. The sample yields around 160,000 clones, around nine tenths seen once. Sequencing used peripheral blood. The receptors stem from a human donor in a cohort sampled during active COVID-19.

The chain uses TRBV18 and TRBJ2-6; the match to TRBD1 covers 12 bases. J gave up 2 bases and V 4 bases, and 3 bases lay outside the gene matches. CDR3 length: 17 residues. Looked up from germline, CDR1 is KGHSH and CDR2 is LQKENI. CDR3 protein: CASSRDRGLPGANVLTF. The CDR3 nucleotides read TGTGCCAGCTCACGGGACAGGGGGCTCCCTGGGGCCAACGTCCTGACTTTC. Supplemented by reference TRBV18 and TRBJ2-6, the full variable domain reads NAGVMQNPRHLVRRRGQEARLRCSPMKGHSHVYWYRQLPEEGLKFMVYLQKENIIDESGMPKERFSAEFPKEGPSILRIQQVVRGDSAAYFCASSRDRGLPGANVLTFGAGSRLTVL.

This sequence joins TRBV6-2 or TRBV6-3 and TRBJ1-6; 9 nucleotides match TRBD1. The V gene's germline CDR1 is MNHEY and CDR2 SVGEGT. The CDR3 runs 15 residues. The junction had 10 bases not matched to a gene; V was cut back by 6 bases and J by 10 bases. The CDR3 DNA sequence: TGTGCCAGCAGCCTTACCGGGACAGGGAACTCACCCCTCCACTTT. This sequence encodes CASSLTGTGNSPLHF.

The chain recombines TRBV4-2 with TRBJ2-2, with a tentative D call TRBD2 (5 bases). Germline values: CDR1 LGHNA, CDR2 YNFKEQ. The CDR3 extends over 18 amino acids. Trimming stripped 1 base from V and 6 bases from J, with 21 bases between. CDR3: CASSQVALAYRSAGELFF. CDR3 DNA: TGTGCCAGCAGCCAAGTGGCGCTAGCCTACCGCTCGGCCGGGGAGCTGTTTTTT.

The rearrangement joins TRBV7-2 to TRBJ2-4, with D tentatively TRBD2 (5 bases). Germline values: CDR1 SGHTA, CDR2 FQGNSA. Trimming took off 6 bases at V and 6 bases at J, with 12 bases between the two ends. CDR3 length equals 13 residues. CDR3 protein: CASSRSEGNIQYF. CDR3 sequence (DNA): TGTGCCAGCAGTCGTAGCGAAGGAAACATTCAGTACTTC.

This rearrangement joins TRBV5-8 to TRBJ2-4; D unresolved. Per germline, CDR1 SGHTS and CDR2 YDEGEE. Trimming took off 2 bases at V and 0 bases at J, with 15 bases between the two ends. This CDR3 has 17 residues. The CDR3 reads CASSLRGLQIAKNIQYF. The CDR3 DNA sequence: TGTGCCAGCAGCTTACGCGGCCTACAAATAGCCAAAAACATTCAGTACTTC.

This chain joins TRBV15 and TRBJ2-5, with 9 bases fitting TRBD2. The CDR3 spans 17 residues. Germline V gene data show CDR1 as LNHNV and CDR2 as YYDKDF (reference sequence). V lost 0 bases and J lost 4; bases outside the gene matches: 9. As DNA, the CDR3 is TGTGCCACCAGCAGAGATAAGGGCGGGGGGGCCGGAGAGACCCAGTACTTC. Amino acid sequence: CATSRDKGGGAGETQYF. The full variable domain, with the rest looked up from reference TRBV15 and TRBJ2-5, is DAMVIQNPRYQVTQFGKPVTLSCSQTLNHNVMYWYQQKSSQAPKLLFHYYDKDFNNEADTPDNFQSRRPNTSFCFLDIRSPGLGDTAMYLCATSRDKGGGAGETQYFGPGTRLLVL.

V gene TRBV29-1 combines with J gene TRBJ2-1, with D hard to call. The V gene lost 6 bases and the J gene lost 5 bases, with 17 bases spanning the gap. The CDR3 covers 14 residues. CDR1 is SQVTM and CDR2 is ANQGSEA in the germline V gene. The CDR3 DNA follows: TGCAGCGTCGATCTAAAACCCGCAAACAATGAGCAGTTCTTC. Protein sequence: CSVDLKPANNEQFF.

The rearrangement joins TRBV4-1 to TRBJ2-7, with TRBD1 matching over 9 bases. CDR3 length equals 16 residues. Germline assignment: CDR1 MGHRA and CDR2 YSYEKL. The J segment lost 3 bases and the V segment lost 0 bases, leaving 6 bases of the junction unmatched. As DNA, the CDR3 is TGCGCCAGCAGCCAAGATTGGGGACAGGGATACTACGAGCAGTACTTC. Its translation: CASSQDWGQGYYEQYF.

The chain links TRBV2 to TRBJ2-1; 10 positions match TRBD1. This CDR3 region has 15 residues. V was pared by 2 bases and J by 10 bases, with 8 bases of the junction left unmatched. Germline assignment: CDR1 SNHLY and CDR2 FYNNEI. CDR3 sequence (DNA): TGTGCCAGCAGTGAATTGAGACAGGGGGCGGGAGAGCAGTTCTTC. This codes for CASSELRQGAGEQFF.

CDR3 sequence: CASSLGQGAGELFF. The CDR3 DNA reads as TGTGCCAGCAGCTTGGGACAGGGGGCCGGGGAGCTGTTTTTT. The V and J genes are TRBV4-2 and TRBJ2-2, with TRBD1 identical over 11 bases. V shed 5 bases, J shed 6 bases, and the junction held 2 bases outside the gene matches. CDR1 LGHNA and CDR2 YNFKEQ come from the germline V gene. The CDR3 totals 14 residues.

This rearrangement joins TRBV7-6 to TRBJ1-2; TRBD1 matches at 9 bases. Germline V gene data show CDR1 as SGHVS and CDR2 as FNYEAQ. V lost 5 bases, J lost 8 bases, and 6 bases stayed unmatched. CDR3 length: 13 amino acids. DNA for the CDR3: TGTGCCAGCAGCCCCGGGACAGGGACCGGCTACACCTTC. Its protein product is CASSPGTGTGYTF.

This clone was picked up one time. The chain employs TRBV7-6 and TRBJ2-3; D is unresolved. This CDR3 is 13 amino acids long. The V gene's germline CDR1 is SGHVS and CDR2 FNYEAQ. Trimming took 7 bases from V and 1 from J, leaving 9 bases between them. The CDR3 spells CASIAPRTDTQYF. Written as DNA, the CDR3 is TGTGCCAGCATCGCGCCCCGCACAGATACGCAGTATTTT.

The V gene is TRBV6-6, the J gene TRBJ2-5; D is unclear. This CDR3 spans 12 amino acids. V gave up 0 bases and J gave up 3 bases, with 2 bases separating them. Germline V CDR1 and CDR2: MNHNY, SVGAGI (reference sequence). The CDR3 protein is CASSYSKETQYF. CDR3 coding DNA: TGTGCCAGCAGTTACTCTAAAGAGACCCAGTACTTC.

This rearrangement joins TRBV4-2 to TRBJ2-3; D is ambiguous. Trimming cost V 4 bases and J 4 bases, with 9 bases left between them. CDR1 is LGHNA and CDR2 is YNFKEQ in the germline V gene. The CDR3 totals 13 residues. CDR3 protein: CASSLPRADTQYF. CDR3 nucleotide sequence: TGTGCCAGCAGCCTCCCTCGGGCAGATACGCAGTATTTT.

V and J are TRBV5-1 and TRBJ2-5; TRBD1 is a possible D gene (6 bases). Germline lookup yields CDR1 SGHRS and CDR2 YFSETQ. Trimming cost V 5 bases and J 2 bases, with 13 bases left between them. CDR3 length: 14 amino acids. CDR3 loop: CASSSPGQQETQYF. The DNA for the CDR3 is TGCGCCAGCAGTTCCCCGGGACAACAAGAGACCCAGTACTTC.

The count of this clone is one. The genes are TRBV11-2 and TRBJ2-6; D is unclear. Germline V gene sequence: CDR1 SGHAT, CDR2 FQNNGV. The CDR3 is 15 residues long. Trimming removed 0 bases from V and 0 bases from J, with 3 bases in between. The CDR3 loop is CASSLEASGANVLTF. The CDR3 nucleotides are TGTGCCAGCAGCTTAGAAGCCTCTGGGGCCAACGTCCTGACTTTC.

The V gene is TRBV7-9, the J gene TRBJ2-4; maybe TRBD1 (6 bases). V was shortened by 4 bases and J by 2 bases, with 12 bases between the two germline ends. This CDR3 is 15 amino acids long. Germline CDR1 SEHNR, CDR2 FQNEAQ (reference sequence). The CDR3 protein is CASSSYRDPKNIQYF. The CDR3, as DNA: TGTGCCAGCAGCTCATACAGGGACCCCAAAAACATTCAGTACTTC.